One and the same sample provided the 30 T cell receptor beta chains below, sequenced in a study of blood T cell repertoires in COVID-19 (dated by TCRdb to the early 2020s). Receptor amplification or capture employed the immunoSEQ multiplex PCR assay. This is the immuneACCESS table as TCRdb keeps it, with only in-frame sequences that have V and J called. A part of the clones is gone; compared with another copy, unresolved V genes explain less than half, and the rest is unexplained. Within this sample are roughly 63,000 clones, with 80% to 90% of them counted one time only. Of the sample, about 2.9% falls within the top ten clones. The sequencing sample was made of peripheral blood. Receptors originate from a man between 50 and 59 years old with acute or convalescent COVID-19.

The chain recombines TRBV11-3 with TRBJ2-5, with 8 bases identical to TRBD1. CDR1 and CDR2 (germline): SGHNT, YENEEA. The CDR3 has 14 residues. The V and J ends lost 3 bases and 2 bases, in that order; junction bases with no gene match: 2. CDR3: CASSLGQVQETQYF. The CDR3, as DNA: TGTGCCAGCAGCTTGGGACAGGTTCAAGAGACCCAGTACTTC.

V and J are TRBV28 and TRBJ2-3; no definite D call. V was cut by 8 bases and J by 1 base, with 13 bases left in between. Germline CDR1 is MDHEN and CDR2 is SYDVKM. This CDR3 region has 14 residues. The CDR3 DNA is TGTGCCAGCCATTCTGGGCAGGGCACAGATACGCAGTATTTT. Translating gives CASHSGQGTDTQYF. The full variable domain, completed using reference TRBV28 and TRBJ2-3, is DVKVTQSSRYLVKRTGEKVFLECVQDMDHENMFWYRQDPGLGLRLIYFSYDVKMKEKGDIPEGYSVSREKKERFSLILESASTNQTSMYLCASHSGQGTDTQYFGPGTRLTVL.

The chain combines TRBV24-1 with TRBJ2-2, with 9 bases fitting TRBD2. CDR1 is KGHDR, CDR2 SFDVKD, per germline. The CDR3 is 17 residues long. J gave up 1 base and V 2 bases, and 4 bases lay outside the gene matches. In DNA form, the CDR3 reads TGTGCCACCAGTGATTCGTTGACTAGCGGGAACACCGGGGAGCTGTTTTTT. It is translated as CATSDSLTSGNTGELFF.

V gene TRBV6-5 combines with J gene TRBJ2-1; weak D call: TRBD1 (6 bases). In germline, CDR1 is MNHEY, CDR2 SVGAGI. Trimming stripped 2 bases from V and 4 bases from J, with 9 bases between. The length of the CDR3 is 14 residues. CDR3 region: CASSYRDTYNEQFF. The CDR3 coding sequence is TGTGCCAGCAGTTACCGGGACACATACAATGAGCAGTTCTTC.

The rearrangement joins TRBV18 to TRBJ1-1; 10 positions match TRBD1. The germline V gene has CDR1 KGHSH and CDR2 LQKENI. With V trimmed by 3 bases and J by 10 bases, 2 bases remained unmatched. The CDR3 has 12 amino acids. The CDR3 loop is CASSPDRGRAFF. Here the CDR3 DNA reads TGTGCCAGCTCACCTGACAGGGGGCGAGCTTTCTTT.

This clone is a singleton in its sample. J is TRBJ2-3 and V is TRBV7-9; TRBD1 agrees at 11 bases. The germline CDR1 and CDR2 sequences are SEHNR and FQNEAQ (reference sequence). V gave up 5 bases and J gave up 4 bases; unmatched junction bases: 2. The CDR3 has 14 amino acids. For the CDR3, the DNA is TGTGCCAGCAGCGAGGGACAGGGGGCAGATACGCAGTATTTT. Translated: CASSEGQGADTQYF. The entire variable domain, with the rest obtained from reference TRBV7-9 and TRBJ2-3, is as follows: DTGVSQNPRHKITKRGQNVTFRCDPISEHNRLYWYRQTLGQGPEFLTYFQNEAQLEKSRLLSDRFSAERPKGSFSTLEIQRTEQGDSAMYLCASSEGQGADTQYFGPGTRLTVL.

This clone was observed a few times. This sequence joins TRBV2 and TRBJ2-3; D is possibly TRBD1 (5 bases). Deletions cut 7 bases from V and 0 bases from J, with 8 bases between. The CDR3 contains 13 residues. The germline gives CDR1 SNHLY, CDR2 FYNNEI. The CDR3 spells CASIWGSTDTQYF. CDR3 coding DNA: TGTGCCAGCATTTGGGGCAGCACAGATACGCAGTATTTT. Supplemented by reference TRBV2 and TRBJ2-3, the full variable domain reads EPEVTQTPSHQVTQMGQEVILRCVPISNHLYFYWYRQILGQKVEFLVSFYNNEISEKSEIFDDQFSVERPDGSNFTLKIRSTKLEDSAMYFCASIWGSTDTQYFGPGTRLTVL.

V gene TRBV30 combines with J gene TRBJ1-5; D not certain. The CDR3 has 15 residues. Between the trimmed V and J ends, which lost 1 base and 0 bases, there was a span of 10 bases. In germline, CDR1 is GTSNPN, CDR2 SVGIG (reference sequence). The CDR3 nucleotides read TGTGCCTGGAGTGCGCAGGTCCTTAGCAATCAGCCCCAGCATTTT. Protein: CAWSAQVLSNQPQHF.

The chain combines TRBV6-4 with TRBJ2-1; D uncertain. The CDR3 loop spans 16 amino acids. V lost 3 bases to trimming and J lost 0 bases, with 12 bases between them. CDR1 is MRHNA and CDR2 is SNTAGT in the germline V gene. CDR3 DNA sequence: TGTGCCAGCAGTGATTGGTCATCCAGCTCCTACAATGAGCAGTTCTTC. This translates into CASSDWSSSSYNEQFF.

In this sample, this clone turned up once. The chain is built from TRBV6-6 and TRBJ2-7, with 8 bases lining up with TRBD1. The CDR3 loop spans 15 amino acids. Per germline, CDR1 MNHNY and CDR2 SVGAGI (reference sequence). The junction had 9 bases not matched to a gene; V was cut back by 6 bases and J by 2 bases. This CDR3 is CASRRSGGTPYEQYF. CDR3 sequence (DNA): TGTGCCAGCAGACGTTCAGGGGGCACCCCCTACGAGCAGTACTTC.

The chain combines TRBV10-2 with TRBJ2-7, with a tentative D call TRBD1 (5 bases). The CDR3 totals 13 residues. Germline V gene lookup returns CDR1 WSHSY and CDR2 SAAADI. Trimming shortened V by 4 bases and J by 3 bases, and 10 bases separated the two germline ends. The CDR3 DNA follows: TGCGCCAGCAGTGTACCGGACATCTACGAGCAGTACTTC. Translating it yields CASSVPDIYEQYF.

This chain uses TRBV5-4 with TRBJ2-5; possible D gene TRBD2, 6 bases. CDR1 is SGHNT and CDR2 is YYREEE in the germline V gene (reference sequence). V was cut by 2 bases and J by 1 base, with 9 bases left in between. This CDR3 is built from 14 residues. The CDR3 nucleotides read TGTGCCAGCAGCTTTAGTAGCGGCCAAGAGACCCAGTACTTC. Translated: CASSFSSGQETQYF.

The chain uses TRBV4-3 and TRBJ1-2; the match to TRBD1 covers 7 bases. CDR1 is LGHNA and CDR2 is YSLEER in the germline V gene. CDR3 length equals 14 residues. V lost 0 bases to trimming and J lost 5 bases; unmatched junction nucleotides: 3. The DNA of the CDR3 is TGCGCCAGCAGCCAAGATCCAGGGGGATATGGCTACACCTTC. Encoded protein: CASSQDPGGYGYTF.

The chain links TRBV7-6 to TRBJ1-2; D is undetermined. The CDR3 has 15 residues. Germline CDR1 and CDR2: SGHVS and FNYEAQ. The germline V and J ends were trimmed by 1 base and 1 base, with 10 bases remaining between them. The CDR3 DNA sequence: TGTGCCAGCAGCTTAGGCGGCCGGGTTAACTATGGCTACACCTTC. It translates to CASSLGGRVNYGYTF.

The V gene is TRBV4-1, the J gene TRBJ1-5, with unresolved D. The CDR3 sequence is 16 residues long. Trimming removed 1 base at V and 5 bases at J, with 15 bases between. Germline CDR1 reads MGHRA; CDR2 reads YSYEKL. The CDR3 sequence: CASSQVSGPRDQPQHF. DNA of the CDR3: TGCGCCAGCAGCCAAGTTTCGGGTCCTAGAGATCAGCCCCAGCATTTT.

Concerning this clone itself: Distinct nucleotide sequences in the sample also encode this CDR3. The chain carries TRBV2 and TRBJ1-5, with 9 bases lining up with TRBD1. Germline CDR1 SNHLY, CDR2 FYNNEI. V lost 4 bases to trimming and J lost 0 bases; unmatched junction nucleotides: 1. This CDR3 has 15 amino acids. This chain's CDR3 is CASSGDRVSNQPQHF. CDR3 nucleotides: TGTGCCAGCAGTGGGGACAGGGTTAGCAATCAGCCCCAGCATTTT.

The chain combines TRBV6-6 with TRBJ1-5; 9 positions agree with TRBD1. Germline V gene data show CDR1 as MNHNY and CDR2 as SVGAGI (reference sequence). The length of the CDR3 is 16 residues. After removal of 0 bases from V and 3 bases from J, the junction contained 3 bases not matched to a gene. CDR3 coding DNA: TGTGCCAGCAGTTACTCGACAGGGGGGATCAATCAGCCCCAGCATTTT. It specifies CASSYSTGGINQPQHF.

The chain is built from TRBV10-2 and TRBJ2-2, with 10 bases matching TRBD1. From germline, CDR1 is WSHSY and CDR2 SAAADI. The V and J ends lost 7 bases and 6 bases, in that order; junction bases with no gene match: 5. CDR3 length equals 14 residues. In nucleotides, the CDR3 is TGCGCCAGCAACCCCGGGACAGGGGCCGGGGAGCTGTTTTTT. As protein: CASNPGTGAGELFF.

The J gene is TRBJ2-7, the V gene TRBV19, with 8 nucleotides matching TRBD1. V lost 4 bases to trimming and J lost 6 bases; unmatched junction nucleotides: 2. The CDR3 is 12 residues long. The germline gives CDR1 LNHDA, CDR2 SQIVND (reference sequence). The CDR3 here is CASSTTGVEQYF. CDR3 coding DNA: TGTGCCAGTAGTACGACAGGGGTCGAGCAGTACTTC. Using reference TRBV19 and TRBJ2-7 for the parts outside the CDR3, the full variable domain is DGGITQSPKYLFRKEGQNVTLSCEQNLNHDAMYWYRQDPGQGLRLIYYSQIVNDFQKGDIAEGYSVSREKKESFPLTVTSAQKNPTAFYLCASSTTGVEQYFGPGTRLTVT.

V gene TRBV20-1 combines with J gene TRBJ2-1, with 7 bases that match TRBD2. This CDR3 is 14 amino acids long. Germline assignment: CDR1 DFQATT and CDR2 SNEGSKA (reference sequence). Losses at the gene ends were 3 bases for V and 5 bases for J; bases not matched to a gene: 7. As DNA, the CDR3 is TGCAGTGCTAGTGGCGGGAGAATTGACAATGAGCAGTTCTTC. Encoded protein: CSASGGRIDNEQFF.

This chain joins TRBV10-3 and TRBJ2-7; D may be TRBD1 (6 bases). Germline CDR1 is ENHRY and CDR2 is SYGVKD. Trimming took off 8 bases at V and 1 base at J, with 15 bases between the two ends. The CDR3 runs 14 residues. CDR3: CAISGGPGSYEQYV. CDR3 DNA: TGTGCCATCTCTGGGGGCCCGGGGTCCTACGAGCAGTACGTC.

This chain links TRBV6-5 with TRBJ2-2; D gene ambiguous. The CDR3 runs to 13 residues. Germline lookup yields CDR1 MNHEY and CDR2 SVGAGI. The ends were cut back, 5 bases at V and 3 bases at J, with 7 bases in the middle. CDR3 DNA sequence: TGTGCCAGCAGTCAGTCCCACACCGGGGAGCTGTTTTTT. Translation: CASSQSHTGELFF.

This rearrangement joins TRBV24-1 to TRBJ2-1, with TRBD2 identical over 9 bases. Trimming cost V 5 bases and J 4 bases; bases outside gene matches: 5. The CDR3 spans 15 residues. Germline V gene lookup returns CDR1 KGHDR and CDR2 SFDVKD. The CDR3 DNA follows: TGTGCCACCAGTGGTAGCGGGAGAGGGTACAATGAGCAGTTCTTC. Its protein is CATSGSGRGYNEQFF.

The chain combines TRBV19 with TRBJ2-1, with 16 bases aligning to TRBD2. V lost 9 bases to trimming and J lost 1 base; unmatched junction nucleotides: 6. CDR1 is LNHDA and CDR2 is SQIVND in the germline V gene (reference sequence). The CDR3 sequence is 17 residues long. CDR3 sequence (DNA): TGTGCCAGCTCCGGGACTAGCGGGAGGGTTTCCTACAATGAGCAGTTCTTC. It yields the protein CASSGTSGRVSYNEQFF.

J is TRBJ2-1 and V is TRBV6-4, with 11 bases lining up with TRBD2. This CDR3 has 16 amino acids. Trimming took 4 bases from V and 4 from J; bases not matched to a gene: 6. The germline gives CDR1 MRHNA, CDR2 SNTAGT. CDR3 in amino acids: CASSVAGGPFYNEQFF. CDR3 coding DNA: TGTGCCAGCAGTGTAGCGGGAGGGCCGTTTTACAATGAGCAGTTCTTC.

Only one count was recorded for this clone. V is TRBV27 and J is TRBJ2-7; TRBD2 is a possible D gene (6 bases). The germline V and J ends were trimmed by 6 bases and 3 bases, with 15 bases remaining between them. CDR3 length: 14 amino acids. Germline CDR1 reads MNHEY; CDR2 reads SMNVEV (reference sequence). The CDR3 DNA follows: TGTGCCAGCAGCCCCCCCGCGGGGATCTACGAGCAGTACTTC. Its protein product is CASSPPAGIYEQYF.

The rearrangement uses TRBV19 and TRBJ1-4; possibly TRBD1 for D (6 bases). The CDR3 has 17 residues. The germline V gene has CDR1 LNHDA and CDR2 SQIVND (reference sequence). V was trimmed by 3 bases and J by 0 bases, leaving 14 bases between them. DNA for the CDR3: TGTGCCAGTAGTATCCCGGACAGAACATCAACTAATGAAAAACTGTTTTTT. Residues: CASSIPDRTSTNEKLFF.

The chain is built from TRBV4-1 and TRBJ1-5; D not resolved. CDR3 size: 17 residues. CDR1 MGHRA and CDR2 YSYEKL come from the germline V gene. The germline V and J ends were trimmed by 1 base and 2 bases, with 15 bases remaining between them. The CDR3, as DNA: TGCGCCAGCAGCCAAGTGCCGGGGTCTAGAGGCAATCAGCCCCAGCATTTT. It is translated as CASSQVPGSRGNQPQHF.

This chain uses TRBV28 with TRBJ1-2; TRBD1 might be the D (6 bases). This CDR3 spans 18 amino acids. With 7 bases removed from V and 0 bases from J, the gap between germline ends came to 24 bases. Germline V gene sequence: CDR1 MDHEN, CDR2 SYDVKM. The CDR3 coding sequence is TGTGCCAGCAACACGAGACTACGGGGGGGCAAAGCTAACTATGGCTACACCTTC. Its protein product is CASNTRLRGGKANYGYTF.

The chain recombines TRBV27 with TRBJ2-1; 10 bases map to TRBD2. Germline loops: CDR1 MNHEY, CDR2 SMNVEV (reference sequence). V shed 5 bases and J 9 bases; nucleotides not matched to a gene: 13. There are 16 residues in the CDR3. The CDR3 DNA sequence: TGTGCCAGCAGTCTCCACCCCAGCGGGAGGGGGAGTGAGCAGTTCTTC. Translation gives CASSLHPSGRGSEQFF.